This T cell receptor beta chain was profiled in a study of graft-versus-host responses after intestinal transplantation. Data came from immunoSEQ multiplex PCR; TCRdb stores just in-frame clones and leaves some out. The data hold around 30,000 clones, with 70% to 90% observed a single time. Trimming stripped 0 bases from V and 0 bases from J, with 15 bases between. The CDR3 spans 17 residues. Germline-derived CDR1 and CDR2 are LNHNV and YYDKDF (reference sequence). The starting material was PBMCs, obtained 450 to 480 days after intestinal transplantation. This TCR came from a human patient who received an intestinal transplant, so some T cells may come from the graft donor. The genes are TRBV15 and TRBJ2-7; TRBD1 is a possible D gene (7 bases). CDR3 protein: CATSRDYGGQSSYEQYF. The CDR3 nucleotides read TGTGCCACCAGCAGAGATTACGGGGGACAGAGCTCCTACGAGCAGTACTTC.